This T cell receptor beta chain was profiled in a study of T cell responses to AZD1222 COVID-19 vaccine. TCRdb keeps only in-frame clones here, not all; method: immunoSEQ multiplex PCR. The sample yields over 120,000 clones, over 75% seen once. J was trimmed by 4 bases and V by 5 bases; bases with no gene match: 13. CDR3 size: 15 residues. Germline V gives CDR1 GTSNPN, CDR2 SVGIG (reference sequence). The chain combines TRBV30 with TRBJ1-2; the match to TRBD1 covers 7 bases. Material: peripheral blood, obtained on day 0 of AZD1222 vaccination. The source of this sequence is an adult in good health. CDR3 protein: CAWVPNRGSFYGYTF. CDR3 nucleotide sequence: TGTGCCTGGGTGCCGAACAGGGGAAGCTTCTATGGCTACACCTTC.